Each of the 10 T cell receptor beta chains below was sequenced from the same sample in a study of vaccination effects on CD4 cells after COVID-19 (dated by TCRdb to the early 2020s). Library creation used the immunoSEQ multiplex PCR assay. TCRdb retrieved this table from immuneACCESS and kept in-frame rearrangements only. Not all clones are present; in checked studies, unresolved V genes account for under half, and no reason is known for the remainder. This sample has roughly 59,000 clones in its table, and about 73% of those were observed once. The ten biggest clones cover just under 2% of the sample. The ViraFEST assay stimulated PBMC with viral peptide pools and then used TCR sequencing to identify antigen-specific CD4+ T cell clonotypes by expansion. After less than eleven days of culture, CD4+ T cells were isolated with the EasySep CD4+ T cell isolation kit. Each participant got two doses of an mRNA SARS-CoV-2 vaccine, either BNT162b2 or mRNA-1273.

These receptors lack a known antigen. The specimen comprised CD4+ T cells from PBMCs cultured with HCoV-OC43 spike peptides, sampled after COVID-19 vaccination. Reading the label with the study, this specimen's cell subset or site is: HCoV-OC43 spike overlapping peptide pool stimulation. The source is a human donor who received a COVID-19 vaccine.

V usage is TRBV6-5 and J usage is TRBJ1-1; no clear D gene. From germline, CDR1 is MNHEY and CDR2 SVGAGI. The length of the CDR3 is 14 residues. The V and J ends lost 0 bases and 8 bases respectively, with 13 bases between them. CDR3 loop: CASSYSKSVGEAFF. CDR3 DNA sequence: TGTGCCAGCAGTTACTCGAAATCTGTGGGGGAAGCTTTCTTT.

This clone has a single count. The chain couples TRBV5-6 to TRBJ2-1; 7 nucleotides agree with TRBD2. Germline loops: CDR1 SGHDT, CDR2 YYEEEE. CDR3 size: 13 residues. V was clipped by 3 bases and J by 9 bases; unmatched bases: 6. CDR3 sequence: CASSWEGRGEQFF. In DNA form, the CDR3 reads TGTGCCAGCAGCTGGGAGGGTAGAGGTGAGCAGTTCTTC.

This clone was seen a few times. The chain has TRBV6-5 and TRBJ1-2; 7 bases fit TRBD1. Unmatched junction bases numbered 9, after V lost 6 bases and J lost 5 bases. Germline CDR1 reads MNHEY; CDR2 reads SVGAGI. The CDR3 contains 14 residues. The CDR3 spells CASRVQGQGYGYTF. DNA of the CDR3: TGTGCCAGCAGAGTACAGGGGCAGGGGTATGGCTACACCTTC.

The CDR3, as DNA: TGTGCCAGCTCACCGGATAGCCCTGGTGTTACCGGGGAGCTGTTTTTT. Its protein is CASSPDSPGVTGELFF. The gene calls are TRBV18 and TRBJ2-2; D is unresolved. The V end was cut by 3 bases, the J end by 5 bases, with 16 bases between. Germline V gene data show CDR1 as KGHSH and CDR2 as LQKENI. CDR3 length: 16 residues.

The CDR3 here is CASKNVLHSGNTIYF. The CDR3 DNA reads TGTGCCAGCAAGAACGTCCTACACTCTGGAAACACCATATATTTT. This chain links TRBV6-5 with TRBJ1-3; unclear D gene. The germline V gene has CDR1 MNHEY and CDR2 SVGAGI. The CDR3 sequence is 15 residues long. V lost 7 bases and J 0 bases, leaving 13 bases between the germline ends.

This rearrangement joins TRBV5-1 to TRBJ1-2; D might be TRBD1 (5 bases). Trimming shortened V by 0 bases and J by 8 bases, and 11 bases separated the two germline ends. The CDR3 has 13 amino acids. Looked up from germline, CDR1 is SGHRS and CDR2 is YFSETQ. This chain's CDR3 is CASSLEQAGGYTF. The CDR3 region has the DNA TGCGCCAGCAGCTTGGAACAGGCAGGGGGCTACACCTTC.

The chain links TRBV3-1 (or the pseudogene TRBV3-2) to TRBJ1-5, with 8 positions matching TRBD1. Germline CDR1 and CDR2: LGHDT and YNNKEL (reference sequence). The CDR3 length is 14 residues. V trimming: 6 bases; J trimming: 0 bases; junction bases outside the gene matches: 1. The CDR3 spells CASSGTGSNQPQHF. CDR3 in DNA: TGTGCCAGCAGTGGGACAGGTAGCAATCAGCCCCAGCATTTT.

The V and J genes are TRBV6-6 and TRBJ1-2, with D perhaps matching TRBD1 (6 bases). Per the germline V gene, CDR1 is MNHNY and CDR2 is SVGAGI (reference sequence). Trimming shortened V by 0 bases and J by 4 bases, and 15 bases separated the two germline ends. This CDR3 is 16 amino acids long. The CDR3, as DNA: TGTGCCAGCAGTTACTCCCCCGGACAGCGCCCCTATGGCTACACCTTC. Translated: CASSYSPGQRPYGYTF.

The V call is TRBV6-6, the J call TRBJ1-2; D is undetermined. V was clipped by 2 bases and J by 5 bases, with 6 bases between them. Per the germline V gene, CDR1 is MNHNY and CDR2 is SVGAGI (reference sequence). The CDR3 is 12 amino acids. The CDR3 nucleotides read TGTGCCAGCAGTTACGGCGGGTATGGCTACACCTTC. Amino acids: CASSYGGYGYTF.

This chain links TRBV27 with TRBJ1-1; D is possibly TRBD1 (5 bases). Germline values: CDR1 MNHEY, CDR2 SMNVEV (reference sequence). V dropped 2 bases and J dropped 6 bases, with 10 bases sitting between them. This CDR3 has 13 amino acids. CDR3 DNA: TGTGCCAGCAGTTTAACGGGACTATCTGAAGCTTTCTTT. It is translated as CASSLTGLSEAFF.